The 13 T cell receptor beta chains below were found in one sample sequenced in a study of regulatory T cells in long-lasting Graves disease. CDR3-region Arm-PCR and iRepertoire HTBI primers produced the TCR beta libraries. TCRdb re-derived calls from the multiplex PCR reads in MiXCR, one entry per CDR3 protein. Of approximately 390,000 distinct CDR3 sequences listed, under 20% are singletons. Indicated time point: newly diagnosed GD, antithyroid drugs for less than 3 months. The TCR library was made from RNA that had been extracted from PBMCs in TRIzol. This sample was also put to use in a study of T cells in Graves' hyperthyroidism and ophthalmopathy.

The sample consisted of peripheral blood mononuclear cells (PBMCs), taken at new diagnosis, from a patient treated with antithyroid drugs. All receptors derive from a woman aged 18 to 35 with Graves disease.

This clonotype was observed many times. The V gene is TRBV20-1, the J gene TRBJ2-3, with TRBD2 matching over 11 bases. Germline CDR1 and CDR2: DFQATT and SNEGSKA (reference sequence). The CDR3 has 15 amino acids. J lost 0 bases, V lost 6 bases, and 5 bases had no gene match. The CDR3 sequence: CSAIRTSGSTDTQYF. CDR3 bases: TGCAGTGCCATTCGGACTAGCGGGAGCACAGATACGCAGTATTTT.

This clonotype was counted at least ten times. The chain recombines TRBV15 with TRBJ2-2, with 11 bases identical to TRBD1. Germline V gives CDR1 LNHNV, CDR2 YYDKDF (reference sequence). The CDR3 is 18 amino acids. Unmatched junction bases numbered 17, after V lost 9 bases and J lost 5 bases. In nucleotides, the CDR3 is TGTGCCACAAACGCCCGGGACAGGGGGTACTCGACGACCGGGGAGCTGTTTTTT. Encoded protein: CATNARDRGYSTTGELFF. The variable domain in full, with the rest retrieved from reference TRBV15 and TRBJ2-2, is DAMVIQNPRYQVTQFGKPVTLSCSQTLNHNVMYWYQQKSSQAPKLLFHYYDKDFNNEADTPDNFQSRRPNTSFCFLDIRSPGLGDTAMYLCATNARDRGYSTTGELFFGEGSRLTVL.

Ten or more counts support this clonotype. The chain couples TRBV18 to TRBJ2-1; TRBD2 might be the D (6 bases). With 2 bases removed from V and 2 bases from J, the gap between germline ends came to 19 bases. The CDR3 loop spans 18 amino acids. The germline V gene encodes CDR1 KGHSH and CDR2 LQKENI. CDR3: CASSPSFGGRNTYNEQFF. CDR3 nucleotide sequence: TGTGCCAGCTCACCATCCTTTGGGGGGAGGAATACCTACAATGAGCAGTTCTTC.

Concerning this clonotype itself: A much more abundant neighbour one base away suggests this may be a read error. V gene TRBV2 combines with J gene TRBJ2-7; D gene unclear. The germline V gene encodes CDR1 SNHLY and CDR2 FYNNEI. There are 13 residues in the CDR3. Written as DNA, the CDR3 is TGTGTCAGCAGTGATCTGGGGTACTACGAGCAGTACTTC. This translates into CVSSDLGYYEQYF.

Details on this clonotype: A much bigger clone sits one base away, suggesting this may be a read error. CDR3 sequence reads: CASRLGQPSPNDQFF. Here the CDR3 DNA reads TGTGCCAGCAGGTTGGGGCAACCTTCCCCCAATGATCAGTTCTTC. This rearrangement joins TRBV11-2 to TRBJ2-1; a possible D gene is TRBD1 (5 bases). This CDR3 has 15 amino acids. Germline loops: CDR1 SGHAT, CDR2 FQNNGV.

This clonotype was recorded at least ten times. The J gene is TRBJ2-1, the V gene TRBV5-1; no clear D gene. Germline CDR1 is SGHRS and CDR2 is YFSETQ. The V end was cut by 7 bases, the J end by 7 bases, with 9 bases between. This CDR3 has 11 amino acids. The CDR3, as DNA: TGCGCCAGCCGCCTGGGGAATGAGCAGTTCTTC. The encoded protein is CASRLGNEQFF.

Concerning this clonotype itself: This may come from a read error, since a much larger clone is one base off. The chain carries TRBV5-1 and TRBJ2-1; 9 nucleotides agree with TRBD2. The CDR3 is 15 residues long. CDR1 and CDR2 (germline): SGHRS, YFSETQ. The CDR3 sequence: CASGLFAGGDNEQFF. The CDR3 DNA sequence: TGCGCCAGCGGCTTGTTTGCGGGAGGGGACAATGAGCAGTTCTTC.

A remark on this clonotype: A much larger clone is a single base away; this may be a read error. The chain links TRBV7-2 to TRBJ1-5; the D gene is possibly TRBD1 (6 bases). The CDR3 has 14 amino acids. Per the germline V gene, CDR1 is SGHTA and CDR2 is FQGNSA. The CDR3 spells CAGSSTGIHQPQHF. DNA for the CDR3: TGTGCCGGCAGCTCCACAGGGATACATCAGCCCCAGCATTTT.

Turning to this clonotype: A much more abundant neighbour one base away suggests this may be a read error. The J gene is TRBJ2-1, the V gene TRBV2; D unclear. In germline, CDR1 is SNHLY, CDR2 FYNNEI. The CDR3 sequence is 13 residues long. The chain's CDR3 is CADRASRANEQFF. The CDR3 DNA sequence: TGTGCAGACCGGGCCTCGCGAGCCAATGAGCAGTTCTTC.

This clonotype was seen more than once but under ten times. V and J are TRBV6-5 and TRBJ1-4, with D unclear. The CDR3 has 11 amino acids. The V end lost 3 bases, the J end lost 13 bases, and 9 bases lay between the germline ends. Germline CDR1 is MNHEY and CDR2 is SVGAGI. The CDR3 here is CASSYGAGLFF. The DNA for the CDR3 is TGTGCCAGCAGTTATGGCGCCGGACTGTTTTTT.

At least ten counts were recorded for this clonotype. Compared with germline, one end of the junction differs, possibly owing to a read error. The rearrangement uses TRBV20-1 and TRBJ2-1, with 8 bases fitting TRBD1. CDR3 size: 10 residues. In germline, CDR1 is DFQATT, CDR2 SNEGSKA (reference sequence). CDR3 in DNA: TGCAGTGCTACCGGACAGGGCCGAATCTTC. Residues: CSATGQGRIF.

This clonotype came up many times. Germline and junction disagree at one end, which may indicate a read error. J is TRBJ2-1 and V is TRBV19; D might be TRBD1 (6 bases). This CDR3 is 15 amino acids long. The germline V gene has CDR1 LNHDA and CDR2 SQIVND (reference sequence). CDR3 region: CASNILGQSYNEQFF. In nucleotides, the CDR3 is TGTGCCAGTAATATACTAGGACAGTCCTACAATGAGCAGTTCTTC.

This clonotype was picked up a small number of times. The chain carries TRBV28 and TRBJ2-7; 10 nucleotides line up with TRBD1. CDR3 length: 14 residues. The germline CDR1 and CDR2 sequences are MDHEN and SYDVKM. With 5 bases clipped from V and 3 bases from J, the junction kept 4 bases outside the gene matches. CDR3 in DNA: TGTGCCAGCAGTGTCGGACAGGGGGTCTACGAGCAGTACTTC. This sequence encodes CASSVGQGVYEQYF.